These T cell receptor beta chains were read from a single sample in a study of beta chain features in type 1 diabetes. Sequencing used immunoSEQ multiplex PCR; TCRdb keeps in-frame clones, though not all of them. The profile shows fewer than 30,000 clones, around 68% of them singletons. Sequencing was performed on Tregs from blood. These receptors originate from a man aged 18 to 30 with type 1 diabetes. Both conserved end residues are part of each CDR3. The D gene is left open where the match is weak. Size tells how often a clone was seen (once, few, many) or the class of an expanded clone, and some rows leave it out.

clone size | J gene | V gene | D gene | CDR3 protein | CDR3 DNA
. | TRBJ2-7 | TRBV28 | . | CASSSPAGLLYEQYF | TGTGCCAGCAGTTCCCCAGCTGGACTATTATACGAGCAGTACTTC
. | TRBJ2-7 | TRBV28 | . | CASSLSGGLSSYEQYF | TGTGCCAGCAGTTTGAGCGGAGGGCTGAGCTCCTACGAGCAGTACTTC
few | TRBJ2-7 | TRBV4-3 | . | CASSQDPPGTYEQYF | TGCGCCAGCAGCCAAGATCCCCCAGGGACCTACGAGCAGTACTTC
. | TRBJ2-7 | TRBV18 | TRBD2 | CASSGTSGSYEQYF | TGTGCCAGCTCAGGGACTAGCGGCTCCTACGAGCAGTACTTC
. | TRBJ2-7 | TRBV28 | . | CASGQLGFAYEQYF | TGTGCCAGCGGTCAGCTAGGATTCGCCTACGAGCAGTACTTC
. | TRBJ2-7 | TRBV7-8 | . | CASSLVLIESSYEQYF | TGTGCCAGCAGCTTAGTTCTCATAGAGAGCTCCTACGAGCAGTACTTC
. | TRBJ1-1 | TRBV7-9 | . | CASSLYGGYWTEAFF | TGTGCCAGCAGCTTATACGGGGGGTATTGGACTGAAGCTTTCTTT
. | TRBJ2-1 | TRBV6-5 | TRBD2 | CASRFTSGRENEQFF | TGTGCCAGCCGGTTCACTAGCGGGAGAGAGAATGAGCAGTTCTTC
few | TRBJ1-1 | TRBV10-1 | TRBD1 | CASSGPGTGRTEAFF | TGCGCCAGCAGTGGACCTGGGACAGGGCGCACTGAAGCTTTCTTT
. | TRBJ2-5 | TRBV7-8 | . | CASSRTSTQYF | TGTGCCAGCAGCCGCACAAGTACCCAGTACTTC
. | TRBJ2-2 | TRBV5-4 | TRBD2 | CASSWGGLPGELFF | TGTGCCAGCAGCTGGGGGGGTCTGCCCGGGGAGCTGTTTTTT
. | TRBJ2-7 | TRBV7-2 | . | CASSLIQGLMNEQYF | TGTGCCAGCAGCTTAATCCAGGGGCTTATGAACGAGCAGTACTTC
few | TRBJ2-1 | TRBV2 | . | CASSVEGPSYNEQFF | TGTGCCAGCAGTGTTGAGGGCCCCTCCTACAATGAGCAGTTCTTC
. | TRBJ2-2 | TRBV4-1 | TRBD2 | CASSQVLAANTGELFF | TGCGCCAGCAGCCAAGTACTAGCGGCGAACACCGGGGAGCTGTTTTTT
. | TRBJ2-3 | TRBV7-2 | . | CASSLSSQRNLDTQYF | TGTGCCAGCAGCTTAAGCTCCCAGCGGAACTTAGATACGCAGTATTTT
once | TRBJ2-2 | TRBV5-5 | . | CASSESRATGELFF | TGTGCCAGCAGCGAAAGCAGGGCTACCGGGGAGCTGTTTTTT
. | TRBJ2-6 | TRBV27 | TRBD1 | CASRGTGGTSGANVLTF | TGTGCCAGCAGGGGGACAGGAGGCACCTCTGGGGCCAACGTCCTGACTTTC
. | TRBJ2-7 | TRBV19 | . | CASSIWAGLSYEQYF | TGTGCCAGTAGTATTTGGGCAGGACTCTCCTACGAGCAGTACTTC
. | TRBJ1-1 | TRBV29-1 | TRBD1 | CSVDGQGITEAFF | TGCAGCGTGGACGGACAGGGGATCACTGAAGCTTTCTTT
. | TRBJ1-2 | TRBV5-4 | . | CASRREANYGYTF | TGTGCCAGCAGGCGAGAAGCTAACTATGGCTACACCTTC
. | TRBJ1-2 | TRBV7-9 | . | CASSPLIRWHYGYTF | TGTGCCAGCAGCCCGTTGATCAGGTGGCACTATGGCTACACCTTC
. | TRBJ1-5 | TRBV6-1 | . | CASSGSGGVSNQPQHF | TGTGCCAGCAGTGGATCGGGGGGGGTAAGCAATCAGCCCCAGCATTTT
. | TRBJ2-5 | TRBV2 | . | CASSYVQETQYF | TGTGCCAGCAGTTATGTCCAAGAGACCCAGTACTTC
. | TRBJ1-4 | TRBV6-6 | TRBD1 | CASSPDRGWGEKLFF | TGTGCCAGCAGCCCTGACAGGGGATGGGGAGAAAAACTGTTTTTT
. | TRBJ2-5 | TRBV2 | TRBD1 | CASSGQGETQYF | TGTGCCAGCAGTGGACAGGGGGAGACCCAGTACTTC
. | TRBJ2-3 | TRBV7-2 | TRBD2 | CASQLGLAILDTQYF | TGTGCCAGCCAACTGGGACTAGCGATCTTGGATACGCAGTATTTT
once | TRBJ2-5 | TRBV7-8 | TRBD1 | CASRTRGRDRIETQYF | TGTGCCAGCAGGACAAGGGGGCGCGATCGGATCGAGACCCAGTACTTC
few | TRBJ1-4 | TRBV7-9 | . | CASSLLGGVELFF | TGTGCCAGCAGCTTATTAGGAGGGGTTGAACTGTTTTTT
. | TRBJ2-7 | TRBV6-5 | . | CASRWAGRDEQYF | TGTGCCAGCCGCTGGGCGGGTCGGGACGAGCAGTACTTC
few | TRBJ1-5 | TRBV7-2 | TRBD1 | CASSFSGQFNQPQHF | TGTGCCAGCAGCTTCTCGGGACAGTTCAATCAGCCCCAGCATTTT
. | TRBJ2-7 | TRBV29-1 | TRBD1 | CSGAGTGGYEQYF | TGCAGCGGCGCCGGGACAGGGGGTTACGAGCAGTACTTC
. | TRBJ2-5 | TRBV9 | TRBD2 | CASSAGLAGGLPQETQYF | TGTGCCAGCAGCGCGGGACTAGCGGGTGGGCTGCCACAAGAGACCCAGTACTTC
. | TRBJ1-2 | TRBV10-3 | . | CAISESSGVYYGYTF | TGTGCCATCAGTGAGTCGAGCGGGGTTTACTATGGCTACACCTTC